Listed here are 28 T cell receptor beta chains from one sample, sequenced in a study of cytomegalovirus exposure and HLA in healthy donors. With 60 Vbeta and 13 Jbeta primers, the PCR was carried out. Generated by immunoSEQ multiplex PCR, the TCRdb table keeps only in-frame clones and is missing some. The repertoire holds around 130,000 clones, with over 60% as singletons. The sample consisted of PBMCs. Receptors originate from a man aged 18 to 30 in good health and CMV-seronegative.

The chain links TRBV7-2 to TRBJ2-3; 12 bases are a match to TRBD2. Trimming cost V 2 bases and J 5 bases; bases outside gene matches: 8. This CDR3 contains 17 residues. Germline CDR1 reads SGHTA; CDR2 reads FQGNSA. CDR3 residues: CASSLKLAGGPGDTQYF. DNA of the CDR3: TGTGCCAGCAGCTTAAAGCTAGCGGGAGGGCCGGGAGATACGCAGTATTTT.

The genes are TRBV5-4 and TRBJ2-5, with 7 bases identical to TRBD2. From germline, CDR1 is SGHNT and CDR2 YYREEE (reference sequence). V trimming: 3 bases; J trimming: 7 bases; junction bases outside the gene matches: 12. This CDR3 contains 15 residues. This chain's CDR3 is CASSWGLSGAGTQYF. The CDR3 DNA is TGTGCCAGCAGCTGGGGACTGAGCGGGGCCGGGACCCAGTACTTC.

This clone was counted a single time. The J gene is TRBJ1-5, the V gene TRBV7-2; TRBD1 matches 8 bases. CDR3 length: 15 residues. V was clipped by 5 bases and J by 0 bases; unmatched bases: 3. Germline V gives CDR1 SGHTA, CDR2 FQGNSA. Here the CDR3 DNA reads TGTGCCAGCAGCCCGGACAGGGCTAGCAATCAGCCCCAGCATTTT. It yields the protein CASSPDRASNQPQHF.

This clone came up a few times. The chain joins TRBV29-1 to TRBJ2-5; 8 bases align to TRBD1. The germline CDR1 and CDR2 sequences are SQVTM and ANQGSEA. This CDR3 is 12 amino acids long. V was clipped by 6 bases and J by 5 bases; unmatched bases: 5. CDR3 loop: CSVTGEEETQYF. CDR3 DNA: TGCAGCGTGACAGGGGAGGAGGAGACCCAGTACTTC.

The chain employs TRBV5-1 and TRBJ2-2; 7 bases are shared with TRBD2. The CDR3 runs 16 residues. With V trimmed by 4 bases and J by 1 base, 7 bases remained unmatched. In germline, CDR1 is SGHRS, CDR2 YFSETQ. This CDR3 reads CASSMTSRKNTGELFF. CDR3 nucleotide sequence: TGCGCCAGCAGCATGACTAGCAGAAAGAACACCGGGGAGCTGTTTTTT.

This clone turned up a few times. This chain links TRBV9 with TRBJ2-3; D may be TRBD2 (5 bases). The length of the CDR3 is 15 residues. Looked up from germline, CDR1 is SGDLS and CDR2 is YYNGEE. V was cut by 3 bases and J by 6 bases, with 17 bases left in between. The CDR3 DNA reads as TGTGCCAGCAGCGCTGGAGGCTTACCCTGGGATACGCAGTATTTT. Translating gives CASSAGGLPWDTQYF.

This clone has more than one count but fewer than ten. V and J are TRBV7-7 and TRBJ2-3; D gene ambiguous. The CDR3 runs to 13 residues. CDR1 and CDR2 from the germline V gene are SSHAT and FNYEAQ (reference sequence). V lost 3 bases and J lost 3, with 7 bases in between. CDR3 loop: CASSFQVTDTQYF. CDR3 coding DNA: TGTGCCAGCAGCTTTCAGGTGACAGATACGCAGTATTTT.

This clone showed up just a few times. The chain has TRBV28 and TRBJ1-3; unclear D gene. The ends were cut back, 3 bases at V and 4 bases at J, with 10 bases in the middle. The CDR3 consists of 14 residues. Germline-derived CDR1 and CDR2 are MDHEN and SYDVKM. CDR3 in DNA: TGTGCCAGCAGTTTTTACGGGGTCGGAAACACCATATATTTT. It yields the protein CASSFYGVGNTIYF.

This clone was detected a few times. The V call is TRBV7-9, the J call TRBJ2-5, with 7 bases matching TRBD2. The J call is uncertain, as TRBJ2-7 better fits the DNA end. The CDR3 has 14 residues. Germline V gives CDR1 SEHNR, CDR2 FQNEAQ (reference sequence). The CDR3 region is CASSEGPGGYEQYF. In DNA, the CDR3 is TGTGCCAGCAGCGAGGGACCGGGGGGCTACGAGCAGTACTTC.

The J gene is TRBJ1-1, the V gene TRBV5-4; 8 bases match TRBD1. After removal of 1 base from V and 4 bases from J, the junction contained 6 bases not matched to a gene. The CDR3 extends over 15 amino acids. CDR1 is SGHNT and CDR2 is YYREEE in the germline V gene (reference sequence). CDR3: CASSLPTGAGTEAFF. DNA of the CDR3: TGTGCCAGCAGCTTGCCGACAGGGGCCGGCACTGAAGCTTTCTTT.

V and J are TRBV12-1 and TRBJ2-2; the D segment call TRBD1 is taken from the table without a DNA check. TRBV12-1 is tagged as a pseudogene. CDR3 length: 18 residues. The chain's CDR3 is CASSWFRGQGAGTGELFF. DNA for the CDR3: TGTGCCAGCAGCTGGTTTCGCGGACAGGGGGCGGGAACCGGGGAGCTGTTTTTT.

With respect to this clone: The junction and the germline gene differ at one end; a read error may be behind it. This chain connects TRBV7-9 to TRBJ1-1; D uncertain. The CDR3 is made up of 12 amino acids. Germline assignment: CDR1 SEHNR and CDR2 FQNEAQ (reference sequence). CDR3: CSSSHRNTEAFF. DNA of the CDR3: TGTTCCAGCAGCCACAGGAACACTGAAGCTTTCTTT.

This chain uses TRBV5-6 with TRBJ1-1, with 7 nucleotides matching TRBD1. The ends lost 3 bases at V and 5 bases at J; junction bases unmatched: 7. The germline V gene encodes CDR1 SGHDT and CDR2 YYEEEE. This CDR3 spans 14 amino acids. In DNA form, the CDR3 reads TGTGCCAGCAGCTCAACAGGGGTTGGGACTGAAGCTTTCTTT. Translating it yields CASSSTGVGTEAFF.

The J gene is TRBJ2-7, the V gene TRBV5-1; 8 nucleotides align to TRBD2. Germline-derived CDR1 and CDR2 are SGHRS and YFSETQ. V lost 1 base and J lost 4; bases outside the gene matches: 4. CDR3 length: 14 amino acids. CDR3 in amino acids: CASSLTGGPYEQYF. The CDR3 nucleotides are TGCGCCAGCAGCTTGACGGGGGGGCCGTACGAGCAGTACTTC.

The genes are TRBV28 and TRBJ1-4; the match to TRBD1 covers 7 bases. From germline, CDR1 is MDHEN and CDR2 SYDVKM. The V and J ends lost 6 bases and 0 bases, in that order; junction bases with no gene match: 10. The length of the CDR3 is 17 residues. The CDR3 nucleotides are TGTGCCAGCAGCTCGGGGACAGCCCTCTCAACTAATGAAAAACTGTTTTTT. This sequence encodes CASSSGTALSTNEKLFF.

The chain employs TRBV13 and TRBJ2-7, with 8 bases matching TRBD1. CDR1 is PRHDT, CDR2 FYEKMQ, per germline (reference sequence). CDR3 length equals 14 residues. After removal of 5 bases from V and 4 bases from J, the junction contained 7 bases not matched to a gene. The CDR3 reads CASSQGQDYYEQYF. In DNA, the CDR3 is TGTGCCAGCAGCCAGGGACAGGACTATTACGAGCAGTACTTC.

The chain carries TRBV29-1 and TRBJ1-1, with D possibly TRBD1 on 5 matching bases. Germline V gene sequence: CDR1 SQVTM, CDR2 ANQGSEA. CDR3 length: 14 amino acids. Trimming took off 4 bases at V and 2 bases at J, with 14 bases between the two ends. For the CDR3, the DNA is TGCAGCGTTGGATGGGGGAGGGGAAACACTGAAGCTTTCTTT. It specifies CSVGWGRGNTEAFF. The variable domain in full, with the rest retrieved from reference TRBV29-1 and TRBJ1-1, is SAVISQKPSRDICQRGTSLTIQCQVDSQVTMMFWYRQQPGQSLTLIATANQGSEATYESGFVIDKFPISRPNLTFSTLTVSNMSPEDSSIYLCSVGWGRGNTEAFFGQGTRLTVV.

This chain joins TRBV28 and TRBJ2-6; 7 bases map to TRBD1. The CDR3 sequence is 19 residues long. V trimming: 1 base; J trimming: 0 bases; junction bases outside the gene matches: 9. Germline V CDR1 and CDR2: MDHEN, SYDVKM. The CDR3 nucleotides read TGTGCCAGCAGTTTATTCCTGGGACAGACCCTCTCTGGGGCCAACGTCCTGACTTTC. Residues: CASSLFLGQTLSGANVLTF.

The chain recombines TRBV4-1 with TRBJ1-1; TRBD1 agrees at 7 bases. This CDR3 spans 17 amino acids. Trimming removed 0 bases from V and 8 bases from J; junction bases left unmatched: 15. CDR1 MGHRA and CDR2 YSYEKL come from the germline V gene. The CDR3: CASSQDRLLKGACEAFF. For the CDR3, the DNA is TGCGCCAGCAGCCAAGATAGGCTACTGAAGGGGGCCTGCGAAGCTTTCTTT.

This chain uses TRBV6-5 with TRBJ2-3; 10 bases are shared with TRBD2. CDR1 is MNHEY and CDR2 is SVGAGI in the germline V gene. The CDR3 has 14 residues. J lost 5 bases, V lost 8 bases, and 7 bases had no gene match. This CDR3 reads CASFTSGAVDTQYF. DNA for the CDR3: TGTGCCAGCTTCACTAGCGGGGCGGTAGATACGCAGTATTTT.

V usage is TRBV9 and J usage is TRBJ1-3; maybe TRBD1 (6 bases). The V end was cut by 0 bases, the J end by 0 bases, with 7 bases between. This CDR3 has 15 residues. Germline V gene lookup returns CDR1 SGDLS and CDR2 YYNGEE. The CDR3 region is CASSVGTDSGNTIYF. CDR3 nucleotides: TGTGCCAGCAGCGTAGGGACAGACTCTGGAAACACCATATATTTT. Filled out from reference TRBV9 and TRBJ1-3, the complete variable domain reads DSGVTQTPKHLITATGQRVTLRCSPRSGDLSVYWYQQSLDQGLQFLIQYYNGEERAKGNILERFSAQQFPDLHSELNLSSLELGDSALYFCASSVGTDSGNTIYFGEGSWLTVV.

The chain combines TRBV9 with TRBJ2-3; TRBD2 matches at 9 bases. V lost 0 bases, J lost 2 bases, and 4 bases stayed unmatched. The germline CDR1 and CDR2 sequences are SGDLS and YYNGEE. CDR3 size: 16 residues. Here the CDR3 reads CASSVGTSDYTDTQYF. CDR3 bases: TGTGCCAGCAGCGTAGGGACTAGCGATTACACAGATACGCAGTATTTT.

This clone was observed a single time. The chain combines TRBV7-9 with TRBJ2-7, with D possibly being TRBD1 (5 bases). V was cut by 4 bases and J by 3 bases, with 16 bases left in between. Germline V lookup: CDR1 SEHNR, CDR2 FQNEAQ (reference sequence). The CDR3 covers 15 residues. The CDR3 here is CASSSPFTGVYEQYF. CDR3 DNA sequence: TGTGCCAGCAGCTCGCCTTTCACAGGAGTCTACGAGCAGTACTTC.

V usage is TRBV15 and J usage is TRBJ1-5, with 10 bases matching TRBD1. Trimming removed 4 bases from V and 6 bases from J; junction bases left unmatched: 3. This CDR3 has 14 amino acids. Germline values: CDR1 LNHNV, CDR2 YYDKDF (reference sequence). The CDR3 here is CATSIGQGGQPQHF. The DNA for the CDR3 is TGTGCCACCAGCATTGGACAGGGGGGTCAGCCCCAGCATTTT.

V and J are TRBV15 and TRBJ1-5; 9 bases fit TRBD1. Trimming cost V 0 bases and J 7 bases; bases outside gene matches: 4. The CDR3 covers 15 residues. Germline loops: CDR1 LNHNV, CDR2 YYDKDF (reference sequence). The CDR3 DNA follows: TGTGCCACCAGCAGAGAGAGGACAGGGGTACAGCCCCAGCATTTT. Its protein is CATSRERTGVQPQHF.

The chain carries TRBV5-5 and TRBJ1-5, with D maybe TRBD1 (6 bases). The length of the CDR3 is 14 residues. V lost 0 bases and J 6 bases, leaving 10 bases between the germline ends. Germline V CDR1 and CDR2: SGHKS, YYEKEE (reference sequence). CDR3 residues: CASSLEGGFQPQHF. The CDR3 bases are TGTGCCAGCAGCTTGGAAGGGGGATTTCAGCCCCAGCATTTT. The full variable domain, in which reference TRBV5-5 and TRBJ1-5 provide the parts outside the CDR3, is DAGVTQSPTHLIKTRGQQVTLRCSPISGHKSVSWYQQVLGQGPQFIFQYYEKEERGRGNFPDRFSARQFPNYSSELNVNALLLGDSALYLCASSLEGGFQPQHFGDGTRLSIL.

The chain couples TRBV7-8 to TRBJ2-3, with D tentatively TRBD2 (5 bases). Deletions cut 2 bases from V and 0 bases from J, with 12 bases between. CDR1 SGHVS and CDR2 FQNEAQ come from the germline V gene. The CDR3 loop spans 16 amino acids. The CDR3 DNA sequence: TGTGCCAGCAGCTTACGGCTAGCCCTTAGCACAGATACGCAGTATTTT. This sequence encodes CASSLRLALSTDTQYF.

The chain combines TRBV11-2 with TRBJ1-1; D unresolved. Per the germline V gene, CDR1 is SGHAT and CDR2 is FQNNGV. The CDR3 spans 13 residues. V was clipped by 0 bases and J by 7 bases, with 9 bases between them. The CDR3 DNA reads as TGTGCCAGCAGCTTAGATCTCCGGTATGAAGCTTTCTTT. This encodes CASSLDLRYEAFF. Based on the CDR3 plus reference TRBV11-2 and TRBJ1-1, the full variable domain is EAGVAQSPRYKIIEKRQSVAFWCNPISGHATLYWYQQILGQGPKLLIQFQNNGVVDDSQLPKDRFSAERLKGVDSTLKIQPAKLEDSAVYLCASSLDLRYEAFFGQGTRLTVV.